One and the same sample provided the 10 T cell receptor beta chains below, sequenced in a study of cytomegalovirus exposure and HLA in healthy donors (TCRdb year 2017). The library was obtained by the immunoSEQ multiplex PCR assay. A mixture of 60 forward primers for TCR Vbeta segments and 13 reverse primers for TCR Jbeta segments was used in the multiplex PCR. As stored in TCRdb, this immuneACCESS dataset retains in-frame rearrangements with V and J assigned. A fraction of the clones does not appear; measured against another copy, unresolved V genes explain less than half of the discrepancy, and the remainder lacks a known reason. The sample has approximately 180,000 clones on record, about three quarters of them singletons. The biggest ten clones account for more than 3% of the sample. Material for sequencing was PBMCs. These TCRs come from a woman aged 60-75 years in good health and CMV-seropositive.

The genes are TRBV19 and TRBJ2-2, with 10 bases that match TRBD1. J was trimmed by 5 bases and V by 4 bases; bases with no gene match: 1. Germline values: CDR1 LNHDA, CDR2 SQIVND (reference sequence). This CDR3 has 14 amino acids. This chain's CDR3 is CASSRGQGTGELFF. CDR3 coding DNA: TGTGCCAGTAGTAGGGGACAGGGGACCGGGGAGCTGTTTTTT.

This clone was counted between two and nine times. The CDR3 sequence is CASSQYTGGATPYEQYF. The CDR3 region has the DNA TGCGCCAGCAGCCAGTACACAGGGGGCGCCACTCCCTACGAGCAGTACTTC. The rearrangement links TRBV4-1 to TRBJ2-7; TRBD1 agrees at 9 bases. The CDR3 spans 17 residues. Per germline, CDR1 MGHRA and CDR2 YSYEKL. The V segment lost 3 bases and the J segment 2 bases; nucleotides outside the gene matches: 11.

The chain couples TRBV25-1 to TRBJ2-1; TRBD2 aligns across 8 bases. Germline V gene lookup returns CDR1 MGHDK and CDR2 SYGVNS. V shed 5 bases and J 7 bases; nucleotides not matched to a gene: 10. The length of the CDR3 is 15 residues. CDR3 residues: CASSSPAGVENEQFF. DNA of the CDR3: TGTGCCAGCAGTAGTCCAGCGGGAGTCGAGAATGAGCAGTTCTTC.

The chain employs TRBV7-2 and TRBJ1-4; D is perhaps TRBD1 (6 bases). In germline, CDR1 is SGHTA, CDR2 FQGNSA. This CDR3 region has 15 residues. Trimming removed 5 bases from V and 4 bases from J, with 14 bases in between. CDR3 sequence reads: CASSPQGLNNEKLFF. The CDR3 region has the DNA TGTGCCAGCAGCCCCCAGGGGCTGAATAATGAAAAACTGTTTTTT.

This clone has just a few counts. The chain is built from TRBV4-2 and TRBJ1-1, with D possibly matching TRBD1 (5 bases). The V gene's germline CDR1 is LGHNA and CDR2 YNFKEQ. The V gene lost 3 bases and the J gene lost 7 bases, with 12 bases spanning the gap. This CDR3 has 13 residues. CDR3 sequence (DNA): TGTGCCAGCAGCCAGGGGCCCGGAGATGAAGCTTTCTTT. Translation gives CASSQGPGDEAFF.

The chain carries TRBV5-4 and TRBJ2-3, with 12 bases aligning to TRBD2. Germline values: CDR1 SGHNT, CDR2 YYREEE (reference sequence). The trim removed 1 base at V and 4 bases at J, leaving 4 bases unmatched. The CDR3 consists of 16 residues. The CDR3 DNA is TGTGCCAGCAGCTTGCAGACTAGCGGGAGTTCAGATACGCAGTATTTT. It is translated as CASSLQTSGSSDTQYF.

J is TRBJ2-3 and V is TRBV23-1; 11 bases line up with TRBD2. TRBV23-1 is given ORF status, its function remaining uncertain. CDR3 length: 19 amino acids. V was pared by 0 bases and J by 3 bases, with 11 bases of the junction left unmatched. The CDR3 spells CASSQSGGSGGAWTDTQYF. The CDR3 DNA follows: TGCGCCAGCAGTCAATCGGGTGGTAGCGGGGGGGCGTGGACAGATACGCAGTATTTT.

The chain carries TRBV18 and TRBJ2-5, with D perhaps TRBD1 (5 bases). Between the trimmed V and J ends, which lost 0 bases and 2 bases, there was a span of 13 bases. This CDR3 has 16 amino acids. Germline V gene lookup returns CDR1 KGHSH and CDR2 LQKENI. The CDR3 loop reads CASSPPETGRQETQYF. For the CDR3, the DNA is TGTGCCAGCTCACCACCGGAAACAGGTCGGCAAGAGACCCAGTACTTC.

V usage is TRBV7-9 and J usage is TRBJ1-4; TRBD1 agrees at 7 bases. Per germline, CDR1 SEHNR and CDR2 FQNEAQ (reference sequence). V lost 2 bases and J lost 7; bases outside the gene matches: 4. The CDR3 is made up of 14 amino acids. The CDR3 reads CASSLQGGGEKLFF. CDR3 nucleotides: TGTGCCAGCAGCTTACAGGGGGGCGGTGAAAAACTGTTTTTT.

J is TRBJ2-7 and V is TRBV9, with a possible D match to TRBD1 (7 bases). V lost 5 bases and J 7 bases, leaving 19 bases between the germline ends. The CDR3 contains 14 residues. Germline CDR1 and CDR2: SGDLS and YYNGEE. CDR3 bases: TGTGCCAGCAGTCAGGGGGGACCCCCCGGGGAGCAGTACTTC. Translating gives CASSQGGPPGEQYF.